The 16 T cell receptor beta chains listed next were all sequenced from one sample in a study of siplizumab effects on memory and regulatory T cells. Clones were read by immunoSEQ multiplex PCR, and TCRdb kept only the in-frame ones, dropping some. The sample contains approximately 100,000 clones, about 90% of which appear only once. The sample comprised Tregs sorted from blood. The receptors were sampled from a human donor in good health.

This rearrangement joins TRBV19 to TRBJ1-4; the match to TRBD1 covers 7 bases. Unmatched junction bases numbered 12, after V lost 5 bases and J lost 6 bases. The CDR3 extends over 16 amino acids. The germline V gene encodes CDR1 LNHDA and CDR2 SQIVND (reference sequence). As DNA, the CDR3 is TGTGCCAGTAGTTTCTCTGACAGGGCGGGTGATGAAAAACTGTTTTTT. Protein sequence: CASSFSDRAGDEKLFF.

The chain has TRBV6-5 and TRBJ2-3; 7 bases agree with TRBD2. Germline CDR1 is MNHEY and CDR2 is SVGAGI. The CDR3 runs 14 residues. Trimming at V came to 5 bases and at J to 0 bases, leaving 2 bases not matched to a gene. CDR3 amino acids: CASSQRGSTDTQYF. The CDR3 nucleotides read TGTGCCAGCAGTCAGCGGGGTAGCACAGATACGCAGTATTTT.

The chain carries TRBV6-1 and TRBJ1-3; D is uncertain. The CDR3 has 15 residues. Looked up from germline, CDR1 is MNHNS and CDR2 is SASEGT. Trimming stripped 6 bases from V and 0 bases from J, with 12 bases between. CDR3 nucleotide sequence: TGTGCCAGCAGGACGGAGCCCAGCTCTGGAAACACCATATATTTT. This codes for CASRTEPSSGNTIYF.

Worth noting for this clone: Other DNA sequences in this sample translate to the same CDR3. V and J are TRBV18 and TRBJ2-7; 8 bases fit TRBD1. Germline V gene lookup returns CDR1 KGHSH and CDR2 LQKENI. The V and J ends lost 4 bases and 1 base, in that order; junction bases with no gene match: 0. The CDR3 length is 13 residues. DNA for the CDR3: TGTGCCAGCTCACGGGACAGGTCCTACGAGCAGTACTTC. Translated: CASSRDRSYEQYF. The whole variable domain, remainder taken from reference TRBV18 and TRBJ2-7, is NAGVMQNPRHLVRRRGQEARLRCSPMKGHSHVYWYRQLPEEGLKFMVYLQKENIIDESGMPKERFSAEFPKEGPSILRIQQVVRGDSAAYFCASSRDRSYEQYFGPGTRLTVT.

This chain uses TRBV4-1 with TRBJ2-2; 7 bases match TRBD2. Germline lookup yields CDR1 MGHRA and CDR2 YSYEKL. CDR3 length: 18 residues. Trimming at V came to 3 bases and at J to 7 bases, leaving 17 bases not matched to a gene. CDR3 protein: CASSHAKGGGIASGELFF. DNA for the CDR3: TGCGCCAGCAGCCATGCAAAGGGCGGGGGTATCGCGAGCGGGGAGCTGTTTTTT.

V usage is TRBV7-9 and J usage is TRBJ1-2; D ambiguous. The V and J ends lost 1 base and 3 bases respectively, with 15 bases between them. The germline V gene has CDR1 SEHNR and CDR2 FQNEAQ (reference sequence). CDR3 length: 16 residues. CDR3 in amino acids: CASSLGGARTDYGYTF. CDR3 DNA: TGTGCCAGCAGCTTAGGGGGTGCCAGGACTGACTATGGCTACACCTTC.

The chain joins TRBV5-4 to TRBJ2-2, with D perhaps matching TRBD1 (6 bases). Germline V gene data show CDR1 as SGHNT and CDR2 as YYREEE (reference sequence). This CDR3 spans 16 amino acids. V was trimmed by 0 bases and J by 4 bases, leaving 13 bases between them. CDR3 region: CASSLAQGVVTGELFF. CDR3 DNA: TGTGCCAGCAGCTTGGCACAGGGCGTAGTCACCGGGGAGCTGTTTTTT.

The rearrangement joins TRBV7-2 to TRBJ1-5, with 10 bases lining up with TRBD1. The CDR3 is 17 amino acids. After removal of 4 bases from V and 3 bases from J, the junction contained 9 bases not matched to a gene. The germline CDR1 and CDR2 sequences are SGHTA and FQGNSA. CDR3 loop: CASSSDRGLGDNQPQHF. The CDR3 nucleotides read TGTGCCAGCAGCTCAGACAGGGGGCTCGGGGACAATCAGCCCCAGCATTTT. Using reference TRBV7-2 and TRBJ1-5 for the parts outside the CDR3, the full variable domain is GAGVSQSPSNKVTEKGKDVELRCDPISGHTALYWYRQSLGQGLEFLIYFQGNSAPDKSGLPSDRFSAERTGGSVSTLTIQRTQQEDSAVYLCASSSDRGLGDNQPQHFGDGTRLSIL.

This chain joins TRBV10-3 and TRBJ1-2; D call uncertain. With 0 bases removed from V and 3 bases from J, the gap between germline ends came to 8 bases. Germline lookup yields CDR1 ENHRY and CDR2 SYGVKD. The CDR3 runs to 14 residues. CDR3 nucleotide sequence: TGTGCCATCAGTGAGTCGCGGCTCCACTATGGCTACACCTTC. This sequence encodes CAISESRLHYGYTF.

This sequence joins TRBV5-1 and TRBJ2-5; no clear D gene. Germline V gives CDR1 SGHRS, CDR2 YFSETQ. There are 13 residues in the CDR3. Trimming cost V 3 bases and J 1 base, with 7 bases left between them. The CDR3 sequence is CASSYSTQETQYF. CDR3 coding DNA: TGCGCCAGCAGCTACAGCACCCAAGAGACCCAGTACTTC.

The chain carries TRBV18 and TRBJ1-1, with 9 bases identical to TRBD1. The CDR3 sequence is 15 residues long. Germline V gene lookup returns CDR1 KGHSH and CDR2 LQKENI. Losses at the gene ends were 6 bases for V and 5 bases for J; bases not matched to a gene: 10. This CDR3 is CASSLTGGGGTEAFF. The CDR3, as DNA: TGTGCCAGCTCTCTTACAGGGGGCGGAGGGACTGAAGCTTTCTTT.

The chain links TRBV12-5 to TRBJ1-3; maybe TRBD1 (6 bases). Trimming shortened V by 5 bases and J by 1 base, and 12 bases separated the two germline ends. The CDR3 contains 15 residues. Germline CDR1 and CDR2: LGHNT and FRNRAP. In DNA, the CDR3 is TGTGCTAGTGGTCCCCGGACAGATTCTGGAAACACCATATATTTT. Translated: CASGPRTDSGNTIYF.

The rearrangement joins TRBV18 to TRBJ2-7, with D tentatively TRBD1 or TRBD2 (5 bases each). The V gene lost 3 bases and the J gene lost 5 bases, with 5 bases spanning the gap. The length of the CDR3 is 11 residues. The germline V gene encodes CDR1 KGHSH and CDR2 LQKENI. In nucleotides, the CDR3 is TGTGCCAGCTCACCGGGGGACGAGCAGTACTTC. This gives the protein CASSPGDEQYF. Together with reference TRBV18 and TRBJ2-7, the CDR3 gives the full variable domain: NAGVMQNPRHLVRRRGQEARLRCSPMKGHSHVYWYRQLPEEGLKFMVYLQKENIIDESGMPKERFSAEFPKEGPSILRIQQVVRGDSAAYFCASSPGDEQYFGPGTRLTVT.

The V and J genes are TRBV19 and TRBJ2-1; 9 positions agree with TRBD2. Germline-derived CDR1 and CDR2 are LNHDA and SQIVND (reference sequence). V dropped 5 bases and J dropped 9; count of bases not matched to a gene: 8. The CDR3 spans 14 residues. The CDR3 sequence is CASSDIAGVGEQFF. As DNA, the CDR3 is TGTGCCAGTAGTGATATAGCGGGAGTTGGTGAGCAGTTCTTC. The full variable domain, rest sourced from reference TRBV19 and TRBJ2-1, is DGGITQSPKYLFRKEGQNVTLSCEQNLNHDAMYWYRQDPGQGLRLIYYSQIVNDFQKGDIAEGYSVSREKKESFPLTVTSAQKNPTAFYLCASSDIAGVGEQFFGPGTRLTVL.

DNA of the CDR3: TGTGCCACCAGCAGAGATCCGGGGGCGCGCGGGGAGCTGTTTTTT. Protein: CATSRDPGARGELFF. V is TRBV15 and J is TRBJ2-2, with D perhaps TRBD1 or TRBD2 (6 bases each). Germline CDR1 reads LNHNV; CDR2 reads YYDKDF (reference sequence). CDR3 length: 15 residues. V was clipped by 0 bases and J by 7 bases, with 12 bases between them. The whole variable domain, remainder taken from reference TRBV15 and TRBJ2-2, is DAMVIQNPRYQVTQFGKPVTLSCSQTLNHNVMYWYQQKSSQAPKLLFHYYDKDFNNEADTPDNFQSRRPNTSFCFLDIRSPGLGDTAMYLCATSRDPGARGELFFGEGSRLTVL.

Only one count was recorded for this clone. The rearrangement links TRBV9 to TRBJ2-5; no firm D call. The CDR3 is 13 amino acids. Germline CDR1 reads SGDLS; CDR2 reads YYNGEE. Trimming left V 0 bases short and J 5 bases short, with 8 bases between. The chain's CDR3 is CASSVAWSETQYF. Written as DNA, the CDR3 is TGTGCCAGCAGCGTAGCTTGGTCGGAGACCCAGTACTTC.